This T cell receptor beta chain was observed in a study of radiotherapy plus CTLA-4 blockade in lung cancer. Study-level information: Objective responses were documented in around 20% of patients, with disease control in 25% to 35%.

J lost 1 base, V lost 4 bases, and 9 bases had no gene match. The CDR3 covers 16 residues. CDR1 is SEHNR, CDR2 FQNEAQ, per germline (reference sequence). Receiving focal radiation plus CTLA-4 blockade with ipilimumab were patients who had chemo-refractory metastatic non-small-cell lung cancer. TCRdb's table, derived via immunoSEQ multiplex PCR, lists solely in-frame clones and lacks some. The table shows about 90,000 clones, with around 72% occurring only once. This clone was picked up a small number of times. The chain joins TRBV7-9 to TRBJ2-5; 7 positions match TRBD1. Sequencing used peripheral blood, obtained from a patient treated with radiotherapy plus ipilimumab. This sequence was found in a human donor with non-small cell lung cancer that progressed on radiotherapy plus ipilimumab. DNA of the CDR3: TGTGCCAGCAGCTCTCTAGGGACAGACCCCCAAGAGACCCAGTACTTC. Its translation: CASSSLGTDPQETQYF. Full variable domain (remainder filled in from reference TRBV7-9 and TRBJ2-5): DTGVSQNPRHKITKRGQNVTFRCDPISEHNRLYWYRQTLGQGPEFLTYFQNEAQLEKSRLLSDRFSAERPKGSFSTLEIQRTEQGDSAMYLCASSSLGTDPQETQYFGPGTRLLVL.